These 30 T cell receptor beta chains were sequenced from one sample in a study of control samples from healthy donors and cancer patients. Measured with immunoSEQ multiplex PCR; TCRdb has only the in-frame clones, and not every one. This table has 100,000 or so clones, roughly 90% appearing once. The sample consisted of blood. The receptors shown here come from a woman in her fifties or sixties in good health.

The J gene is TRBJ1-1, the V gene TRBV25-1; D is unclear. V was pared by 4 bases and J by 1 base, with 10 bases between. The germline CDR1 and CDR2 sequences are MGHDK and SYGVNS. This CDR3 has 14 amino acids. The CDR3 is CASSGYSKNTEAFF. Written as DNA, the CDR3 is TGTGCCAGCAGTGGATACAGCAAGAACACTGAAGCTTTCTTT. The whole variable domain, remainder taken from reference TRBV25-1 and TRBJ1-1, is EADIYQTPRYLVIGTGKKITLECSQTMGHDKMYWYQQDPGMELHLIHYSYGVNSTEKGDLSSESTVSRIRTEHFPLTLESARPSHTSQYLCASSGYSKNTEAFFGQGTRLTVV.

This clone was seen only a few times. The chain uses TRBV11-2 and TRBJ1-3; 9 nucleotides align to TRBD1. Unmatched junction bases numbered 8, after V lost 5 bases and J lost 3 bases. This CDR3 is built from 16 residues. The V gene's germline CDR1 is SGHAT and CDR2 FQNNGV. Written as DNA, the CDR3 is TGTGCCAGCAGCGGACTACAGGGGGCTAGTGGAAACACCATATATTTT. Protein product: CASSGLQGASGNTIYF.

The chain is built from TRBV20-1 and TRBJ2-5; D is unresolved. The V end was cut by 3 bases, the J end by 1 base, with 15 bases between. The germline CDR1 and CDR2 sequences are DFQATT and SNEGSKA (reference sequence). This CDR3 is 15 amino acids long. CDR3: CSASLSTATQETQYF. CDR3 DNA sequence: TGCAGTGCTAGTTTGAGTACGGCGACCCAAGAGACCCAGTACTTC.

As to this clone: Other DNA sequences of this sample code for an identical CDR3. CDR3 protein: CASSQDRDTQYF. The CDR3 DNA is TGCGCCAGCAGCCAAGATAGAGATACGCAGTATTTT. The rearrangement links TRBV4-1 to TRBJ2-3; D is unresolved. CDR1 is MGHRA and CDR2 is YSYEKL in the germline V gene. The CDR3 totals 12 residues. Trimming took 0 bases from V and 5 from J, leaving 3 bases between them.

The chain couples TRBV27 to TRBJ2-7; 10 nucleotides line up with TRBD1. CDR3 length: 15 amino acids. J gave up 4 bases and V 5 bases, and 8 bases lay outside the gene matches. Germline CDR1 is MNHEY and CDR2 is SMNVEV (reference sequence). CDR3 in DNA: TGTGCCAGCAGTCTCAAGACGGGACAGGGGTACGAGCAGTACTTC. Translation gives CASSLKTGQGYEQYF.

This clone turned up a few times. V is TRBV27 and J is TRBJ2-7, with TRBD1 identical over 7 bases. Per the germline V gene, CDR1 is MNHEY and CDR2 is SMNVEV (reference sequence). Trimming removed 8 bases from V and 6 bases from J; junction bases left unmatched: 22. There are 17 residues in the CDR3. CDR3 in amino acids: CASRPTPIDRVGGEQYV. The CDR3 DNA reads TGTGCCAGCCGTCCCACACCCATAGACAGGGTAGGGGGCGAGCAGTACGTC.

The J gene is TRBJ1-4, the V gene TRBV29-1; TRBD1 matches at 9 bases. J gave up 8 bases and V 6 bases, and 10 bases lay outside the gene matches. The CDR3 loop spans 14 amino acids. Germline values: CDR1 SQVTM, CDR2 ANQGSEA. The CDR3 loop is CSVAQGQGVEKLFF. CDR3 coding DNA: TGCAGCGTCGCCCAGGGACAGGGAGTGGAAAAACTGTTTTTT. The full variable domain, completed using reference TRBV29-1 and TRBJ1-4, is SAVISQKPSRDICQRGTSLTIQCQVDSQVTMMFWYRQQPGQSLTLIATANQGSEATYESGFVIDKFPISRPNLTFSTLTVSNMSPEDSSIYLCSVAQGQGVEKLFFGSGTQLSVL.

This clone is a singleton in its sample. The chain combines TRBV19 with TRBJ1-6; no definite D call. The ends were cut back, 4 bases at V and 7 bases at J, with 17 bases in the middle. The CDR3 consists of 16 residues. Germline V gene data show CDR1 as LNHDA and CDR2 as SQIVND (reference sequence). CDR3 amino acids: CASSRAKSPGNSPLHF. CDR3 coding DNA: TGTGCCAGTAGTAGAGCCAAATCTCCGGGCAATTCACCCCTCCACTTT.

The chain uses TRBV2 and TRBJ1-5, with 7 bases matching TRBD1. Germline-derived CDR1 and CDR2 are SNHLY and FYNNEI. This CDR3 comprises 14 residues. J was trimmed by 3 bases and V by 3 bases; bases with no gene match: 2. The CDR3 sequence: CASSEDRHNQPQHF. The CDR3 DNA follows: TGTGCCAGCAGTGAGGACAGGCACAATCAGCCCCAGCATTTT.

This clone was counted only a few times. Other DNA sequences within the sample encode an identical CDR3. For the CDR3, the DNA is TGTGCCAGCAGTGAAGGGAGTTACGAGCAGTACGTC. Protein sequence: CASSEGSYEQYV. This chain joins TRBV6-1 and TRBJ2-7, with unresolved D. From germline, CDR1 is MNHNS and CDR2 SASEGT. The CDR3 runs 12 residues. Trimming removed 1 base at V and 4 bases at J, with 5 bases between.

The CDR3 region has the DNA TGCGCCAGCAGCCAAGTAAAGGGGGACCAAGAGACCCAGTACTTC. Translated, it gives CASSQVKGDQETQYF. The chain has TRBV4-3 and TRBJ2-5; D may be TRBD1 (6 bases). V dropped 1 base and J dropped 0 bases, with 9 bases sitting between them. Looked up from germline, CDR1 is LGHNA and CDR2 is YSLEER. CDR3 length equals 15 residues.

This chain connects TRBV19 to TRBJ1-6, with 7 bases lining up with TRBD1. Germline trimming cut 7 bases from V and 6 bases from J; bases unmatched to any gene: 3. The V gene's germline CDR1 is LNHDA and CDR2 SQIVND (reference sequence). The CDR3 contains 13 residues. DNA for the CDR3: TGTGCCAGTAAAGACAGGGTTAATTCACCCCTCCACTTT. Translation gives CASKDRVNSPLHF.

V and J are TRBV14 and TRBJ2-7; D gene unclear. This CDR3 contains 16 residues. Germline V CDR1 and CDR2: SGHDN, FVKESK. CDR3 in amino acids: CASSQLRGRVSSEQYV. The CDR3 DNA is TGTGCCAGCAGCCAGTTACGAGGCCGGGTCTCCTCCGAGCAGTACGTC.

J is TRBJ2-2 and V is TRBV9; 10 bases agree with TRBD2. The germline CDR1 and CDR2 sequences are SGDLS and YYNGEE. With 3 bases clipped from V and 4 bases from J, the junction kept 9 bases outside the gene matches. The CDR3 has 17 amino acids. The DNA of the CDR3 is TGTGCCAGCAGCGGACGCTTAGCGGGAGGACCCACCGGGGAGCTGTTTTTT. Translating gives CASSGRLAGGPTGELFF.

The chain couples TRBV5-1 to TRBJ2-3, with 9 bases identical to TRBD1. The CDR3 loop spans 15 amino acids. Germline V gene lookup returns CDR1 SGHRS and CDR2 YFSETQ. With V trimmed by 4 bases and J by 3 bases, 6 bases remained unmatched. CDR3: CASSTGQGRTDTQYF. CDR3 DNA sequence: TGCGCCAGCAGCACCGGACAGGGGCGGACAGATACGCAGTATTTT.

This chain uses TRBV7-6 with TRBJ2-1; 10 nucleotides line up with TRBD2. This CDR3 has 15 residues. The J segment lost 6 bases and the V segment lost 1 base, leaving 3 bases of the junction unmatched. In germline, CDR1 is SGHVS, CDR2 FNYEAQ. CDR3 loop: CASSLGLAGTNEQFF. DNA of the CDR3: TGTGCCAGCAGCTTAGGACTAGCGGGTACCAATGAGCAGTTCTTC.

This clone was detected once. The V call is TRBV27, the J call TRBJ2-3; D unclear. Germline CDR1 and CDR2: MNHEY and SMNVEV (reference sequence). Trimming pared 6 bases from V and 6 bases from J, leaving 10 bases between. The CDR3 extends over 12 amino acids. The CDR3 here is CASSTSRDTQYF. In DNA, the CDR3 is TGTGCCAGCAGCACTTCGCGGGATACGCAGTATTTT.

V usage is TRBV4-1 and J usage is TRBJ1-5; 7 positions agree with TRBD1. CDR1 is MGHRA, CDR2 YSYEKL, per germline. There are 15 residues in the CDR3. After removal of 5 bases from V and 9 bases from J, the junction contained 13 bases not matched to a gene. CDR3 nucleotide sequence: TGCGCCAGCAGCAGATGGACAGGCTTTCTGGGGCCCCAGCATTTT. Amino acids: CASSRWTGFLGPQHF.

The rearrangement joins TRBV5-6 to TRBJ2-2; D gene uncertain. CDR3 length: 15 amino acids. Germline V gene sequence: CDR1 SGHDT, CDR2 YYEEEE. V was clipped by 1 base and J by 1 base, with 8 bases between them. CDR3 amino acids: CASSLRGGNTGELFF. In DNA form, the CDR3 reads TGTGCCAGCAGCTTGCGAGGTGGGAACACCGGGGAGCTGTTTTTT. The whole variable domain, remainder taken from reference TRBV5-6 and TRBJ2-2, is DAGVTQSPTHLIKTRGQQVTLRCSPKSGHDTVSWYQQALGQGPQFIFQYYEEEERQRGNFPDRFSGHQFPNYSSELNVNALLLGDSALYLCASSLRGGNTGELFFGEGSRLTVL.

There are a few counts of this clone. The germline gene is not matched at one end of the junction; a read error may be the cause. The rearrangement uses TRBV20-1 and TRBJ1-5; TRBD1 agrees at 10 bases. CDR3 length equals 11 residues. Germline lookup yields CDR1 DFQATT and CDR2 SNEGSKA (reference sequence). The CDR3 DNA reads as TGCAGTGCTAGAGACGGGACAGGGGAGTTTTTT. It encodes CSARDGTGEFF.

This clone was seen just once. The gene calls are TRBV6-5 and TRBJ1-1; D might be TRBD1 (5 bases). Germline assignment: CDR1 MNHEY and CDR2 SVGAGI. Deletions cut 10 bases from V and 4 bases from J, with 16 bases between. CDR3 size: 13 residues. The CDR3 coding sequence is TGTGCCACTCGGGGGGTTTATGGCACTGAAGCTTTCTTT. This codes for CATRGVYGTEAFF.

V and J are TRBV27 and TRBJ1-4, with a possible D match to TRBD1 (5 bases). V was clipped by 5 bases and J by 3 bases, with 13 bases between them. CDR3 length: 15 residues. Looked up from germline, CDR1 is MNHEY and CDR2 is SMNVEV (reference sequence). The CDR3 protein is CASSERQTANEKLFF. Here the CDR3 DNA reads TGTGCCAGCAGTGAACGACAGACGGCTAATGAAAAACTGTTTTTT.

The V and J genes are TRBV19 and TRBJ1-2, with 7 nucleotides matching TRBD1. This CDR3 contains 14 residues. Germline V gene data show CDR1 as LNHDA and CDR2 as SQIVND (reference sequence). After removal of 4 bases from V and 2 bases from J, the junction contained 4 bases not matched to a gene. The CDR3 protein is CASSTQTGNYGYTF. The CDR3 bases are TGTGCCAGTAGTACCCAGACAGGGAACTATGGCTACACCTTC.

This clone was observed a single time. The rearrangement joins TRBV6-2 or TRBV6-3 to TRBJ2-3; 7 nucleotides agree with TRBD2. The trim removed 4 bases at V and 6 bases at J, leaving 10 bases unmatched. Germline V gene lookup returns CDR1 MNHEY and CDR2 SVGEGT. The CDR3 runs to 15 residues. Here the CDR3 reads CASSSPRGTSDTQYF. Here the CDR3 DNA reads TGTGCCAGCAGTTCACCGCGGGGGACCTCCGATACGCAGTATTTT.

V is TRBV6-4 and J is TRBJ1-5, with D uncertain. This CDR3 contains 11 residues. Trimming left V 8 bases short and J 6 bases short, with 8 bases between. Germline lookup yields CDR1 MRHNA and CDR2 SNTAGT. For the CDR3, the DNA is TGTGCCAGCCTCCGGACTCAGCCCCAGCATTTT. Its translation is CASLRTQPQHF.

This chain joins TRBV7-9 and TRBJ2-2; D is possibly TRBD2 (6 bases). Germline V lookup: CDR1 SEHNR, CDR2 FQNEAQ (reference sequence). V was clipped by 9 bases and J by 3 bases, with 8 bases between them. The CDR3 extends over 12 amino acids. The DNA for the CDR3 is TGTGCCAGGTCGGGGGACACCGGGGAGCTGTTTTTT. Amino acids: CARSGDTGELFF.

The chain has TRBV6-5 and TRBJ2-7, with a weak D call TRBD1 (6 bases). The CDR3 runs to 14 residues. Trimming stripped 6 bases from V and 3 bases from J, with 15 bases between. Germline CDR1 is MNHEY and CDR2 is SVGAGI. Here the CDR3 DNA reads TGTGCCAGCAGCCCAACGACAGGTGGCTACGAGCAGTACGTC. It yields the protein CASSPTTGGYEQYV.

The rearrangement links TRBV7-8 to TRBJ1-6, with D unclear. Germline CDR1 SGHVS, CDR2 FQNEAQ. Deletions cut 5 bases from V and 7 bases from J, with 12 bases between. CDR3 length: 14 amino acids. The CDR3 sequence: CASSVGRWNSPLHF. DNA for the CDR3: TGTGCCAGCAGCGTAGGGAGGTGGAATTCACCCCTCCACTTT.

The chain has TRBV4-3 and TRBJ2-3; 8 nucleotides agree with TRBD1. The CDR3 contains 15 residues. V gave up 0 bases and J gave up 4 bases; unmatched junction bases: 3. Germline loops: CDR1 LGHNA, CDR2 YSLEER. The DNA for the CDR3 is TGCGCCAGCAGCCAAGATAAACAGGGGGCAGATACGCAGTATTTT. It codes for CASSQDKQGADTQYF.

The sample holds one count of this clone. V and J are TRBV6-5 and TRBJ2-1; D may be TRBD2 (5 bases). The CDR3 is 13 residues long. Germline V lookup: CDR1 MNHEY, CDR2 SVGAGI. V was shortened by 5 bases and J by 11 bases, with 16 bases between the two germline ends. The CDR3 nucleotides read TGTGCCAGCAGTCACTTCGGGGTTGGGAAGCAGTTCTTC. This translates into CASSHFGVGKQFF.